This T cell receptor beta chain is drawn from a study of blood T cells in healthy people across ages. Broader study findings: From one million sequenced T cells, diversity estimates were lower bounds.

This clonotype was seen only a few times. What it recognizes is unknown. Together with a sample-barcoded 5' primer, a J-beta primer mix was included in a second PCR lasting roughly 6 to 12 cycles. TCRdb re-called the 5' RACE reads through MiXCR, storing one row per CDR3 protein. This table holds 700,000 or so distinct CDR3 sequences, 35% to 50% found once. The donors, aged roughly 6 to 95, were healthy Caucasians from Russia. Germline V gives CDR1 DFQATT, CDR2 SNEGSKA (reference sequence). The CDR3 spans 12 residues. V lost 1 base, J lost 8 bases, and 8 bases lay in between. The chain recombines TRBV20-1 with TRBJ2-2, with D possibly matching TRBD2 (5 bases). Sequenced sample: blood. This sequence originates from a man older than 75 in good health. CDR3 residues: CSARARLGELFF. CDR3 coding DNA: TGCAGTGCTAGAGCGAGACTAGGGGAGCTGTTTTTT.